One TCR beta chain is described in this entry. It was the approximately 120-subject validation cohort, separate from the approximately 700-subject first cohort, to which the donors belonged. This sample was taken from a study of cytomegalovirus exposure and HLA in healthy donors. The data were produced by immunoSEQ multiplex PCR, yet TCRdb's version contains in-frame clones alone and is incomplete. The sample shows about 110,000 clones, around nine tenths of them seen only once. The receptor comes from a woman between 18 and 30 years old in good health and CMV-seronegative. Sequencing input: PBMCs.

CDR3 nucleotide sequence: TGTGCCAGCAGCTTACCAGGACAGGGCGTCTATGGCTACACCTTC. This gives the protein CASSLPGQGVYGYTF. The chain has TRBV7-2 and TRBJ1-2; 8 nucleotides line up with TRBD1. Germline values: CDR1 SGHTA, CDR2 FQGNSA. The CDR3 extends over 15 amino acids. The V gene end was trimmed by 2 bases and the J gene end by 4 bases; junction bases not matched to a gene: 6.